One and the same sample provided the 27 T cell receptor beta chains below, sequenced in a study of Tregs in tolerant kidney transplant recipients. Only in-frame clones appear in the TCRdb table, and some are missing; sequencing was by immunoSEQ multiplex PCR. The sample lists approximately 75,000 clones; approximately 89% were seen once. The specimen comprised Tregs from blood, sampled before the transplant. The receptors stem from a human donor who received a combined kidney and bone marrow transplant.

The genes are TRBV28 and TRBJ2-7; the D is unclear. Germline values: CDR1 MDHEN, CDR2 SYDVKM. The V end was cut by 3 bases, the J end by 3 bases, with 6 bases between. This CDR3 has 12 amino acids. CDR3 coding DNA: TGTGCCAGCAGTTTGACCCACTACGAGCAGTACTTC. This gives the protein CASSLTHYEQYF.

The rearrangement joins TRBV4-1 to TRBJ2-2, with 8 bases that match TRBD2. The CDR3 contains 17 residues. V lost 1 base to trimming and J lost 1 base; unmatched junction nucleotides: 5. Looked up from germline, CDR1 is MGHRA and CDR2 is YSYEKL. CDR3 amino acids: CASSQGASGLNTGELFF. CDR3 sequence (DNA): TGCGCCAGCAGCCAAGGGGCTAGCGGGCTGAACACCGGGGAGCTGTTTTTT.

This rearrangement joins TRBV27 to TRBJ2-3; 10 bases match TRBD1. V lost 2 bases to trimming and J lost 9 bases; unmatched junction nucleotides: 8. CDR1 is MNHEY, CDR2 SMNVEV, per germline (reference sequence). CDR3 size: 15 residues. In DNA, the CDR3 is TGTGCCAGCAGTTTAGCCAGACAGGGGGCTACGACGCAGTATTTT. It codes for CASSLARQGATTQYF.

This clone is a singleton in its sample. The chain joins TRBV29-1 to TRBJ2-2; the D gene is possibly TRBD2 (5 bases). V was cut by 0 bases and J by 4 bases, with 12 bases left in between. This CDR3 contains 15 residues. CDR1 is SQVTM, CDR2 ANQGSEA, per germline. The CDR3 nucleotides are TGCAGCGTTGAAGAAGGAGGCCTCCGCACCGGGGAGCTGTTTTTT. It encodes CSVEEGGLRTGELFF.

The CDR3 region has the DNA TGCCGAGGGGCCAACTACGAGGCTTTCTTT. Translation gives CRGANYEAFF. The chain uses TRBV20-1 and TRBJ1-1, with D possibly being TRBD1 (5 bases). The germline V gene has CDR1 DFQATT and CDR2 SNEGSKA (reference sequence). The CDR3 covers 10 residues.

The CDR3 sequence is CASSFGQGYLAGAHEQYF. The CDR3 bases are TGCGCCAGCAGCTTCGGGCAGGGGTACCTAGCGGGAGCTCACGAGCAGTACTTC. The rearrangement joins TRBV5-1 to TRBJ2-7; 10 nucleotides match TRBD2. Germline trimming cut 2 bases from V and 5 bases from J; bases unmatched to any gene: 16. The CDR3 totals 18 residues. The V gene's germline CDR1 is SGHRS and CDR2 YFSETQ.

This rearrangement joins TRBV4-3 to TRBJ1-2; 9 nucleotides agree with TRBD1. CDR1 and CDR2 from the germline V gene are LGHNA and YSLEER. This CDR3 is 15 amino acids long. V lost 3 bases to trimming and J lost 4 bases; unmatched junction nucleotides: 6. CDR3 DNA sequence: TGCGCCAGCAGCCACAGGATGGACAGGGGCTATGGCTACACCTTC. This gives the protein CASSHRMDRGYGYTF.

V is TRBV9 and J is TRBJ1-2; 9 nucleotides line up with TRBD1. Germline-derived CDR1 and CDR2 are SGDLS and YYNGEE. With 4 bases clipped from V and 7 bases from J, the junction kept 2 bases outside the gene matches. CDR3 length equals 12 residues. The CDR3 DNA follows: TGTGCCAGCAGCTTGGGACAGGGTGGCTACACCTTC. Its translation is CASSLGQGGYTF. Full variable domain (rest looked up from reference TRBV9 and TRBJ1-2): DSGVTQTPKHLITATGQRVTLRCSPRSGDLSVYWYQQSLDQGLQFLIQYYNGEERAKGNILERFSAQQFPDLHSELNLSSLELGDSALYFCASSLGQGGYTFGSGTRLTVV.

This clone appeared once. The chain's CDR3 is CAWNPGTGGSGNTIYF. The CDR3 nucleotides are TGTGCCTGGAATCCCGGGACAGGGGGTTCTGGAAACACCATATATTTT. V usage is TRBV30 and J usage is TRBJ1-3, with 11 bases lining up with TRBD1. Trimming at V came to 4 bases and at J to 1 base, leaving 6 bases not matched to a gene. The CDR3 contains 16 residues. The germline CDR1 and CDR2 sequences are GTSNPN and SVGIG (reference sequence).

This rearrangement joins TRBV2 to TRBJ2-1; TRBD2 agrees at 7 bases. Germline V gene data show CDR1 as SNHLY and CDR2 as FYNNEI. The CDR3 spans 13 residues. The V segment lost 5 bases and the J segment 10 bases; nucleotides outside the gene matches: 8. The CDR3 DNA is TGTGCCAGCAGTTACAGACTAGCAGGCGAGCAGTTCTTC. Translated, it gives CASSYRLAGEQFF.

The rearrangement links TRBV28 to TRBJ2-5, with D perhaps being TRBD1 or TRBD2 (5 bases each). The CDR3 spans 15 residues. The germline V and J ends were trimmed by 2 bases and 4 bases, with 14 bases remaining between them. CDR1 is MDHEN, CDR2 SYDVKM, per germline. CDR3 bases: TGTGCCAGCAGTTTAGTATATGGGGGATCAGAGACCCAGTACTTC. Translation gives CASSLVYGGSETQYF.

The chain employs TRBV11-2 and TRBJ1-5; D uncertain. Between the trimmed V and J ends, which lost 0 bases and 2 bases, there was a span of 8 bases. Per the germline V gene, CDR1 is SGHAT and CDR2 is FQNNGV. The CDR3 is made up of 15 amino acids. CDR3 amino acids: CASSLDGWGNQPQHF. DNA of the CDR3: TGTGCCAGCAGCTTAGACGGTTGGGGCAATCAGCCCCAGCATTTT.

This chain uses TRBV9 with TRBJ2-7; TRBD1 agrees at 10 bases. Per germline, CDR1 SGDLS and CDR2 YYNGEE. J was trimmed by 5 bases and V by 5 bases; bases with no gene match: 4. The CDR3 contains 13 residues. CDR3: CASRDRGFNEQYF. The CDR3 nucleotides read TGTGCCAGCAGGGACAGGGGGTTTAACGAGCAGTACTTC.

The gene calls are TRBV19 and TRBJ2-3; TRBD2 agrees at 12 bases. There are 16 residues in the CDR3. V was clipped by 6 bases and J by 1 base; unmatched bases: 5. The V gene's germline CDR1 is LNHDA and CDR2 SQIVND (reference sequence). CDR3 DNA sequence: TGTGCCAGTAGCAGACTAGCGGGAGCCCGCACAGATACGCAGTATTTT. Amino acid sequence: CASSRLAGARTDTQYF.

This clone was recorded once. The chain employs TRBV28 and TRBJ2-7, with TRBD2 matching over 7 bases. The CDR3 covers 14 residues. With 6 bases clipped from V and 3 bases from J, the junction kept 8 bases outside the gene matches. Germline V lookup: CDR1 MDHEN, CDR2 SYDVKM. The CDR3 protein is CASRSPGLIYEQYF. The CDR3 nucleotides read TGTGCCAGCAGGTCCCCGGGACTAATCTACGAGCAGTACTTC.

In its sample, this clone was seen once. The genes are TRBV5-1 and TRBJ2-1, with 7 bases that match TRBD2. The trim removed 4 bases at V and 2 bases at J, leaving 9 bases unmatched. The CDR3 has 16 amino acids. Germline loops: CDR1 SGHRS, CDR2 YFSETQ. The CDR3 protein is CASSPLLGLTYNEQFF. In DNA, the CDR3 is TGCGCCAGCAGCCCATTATTGGGACTAACCTACAATGAGCAGTTCTTC.

J is TRBJ1-1 and V is TRBV29-1, with D possibly being TRBD1 (6 bases). In germline, CDR1 is SQVTM, CDR2 ANQGSEA. The CDR3 runs to 13 residues. V lost 5 bases and J lost 1, with 11 bases in between. The CDR3 loop reads CSVQWTENTEAFF. CDR3 in DNA: TGCAGCGTTCAATGGACAGAGAACACTGAAGCTTTCTTT.

V usage is TRBV18 and J usage is TRBJ1-4; D is possibly TRBD1 (5 bases). The germline CDR1 and CDR2 sequences are KGHSH and LQKENI. Between the trimmed V and J ends, which lost 6 bases and 4 bases, there was a span of 15 bases. The CDR3 runs to 15 residues. As DNA, the CDR3 is TGTGCCAGCTCCCCAGGGAACCGGCTTAATGAAAAACTGTTTTTT. Translation gives CASSPGNRLNEKLFF.

This chain uses TRBV5-1 with TRBJ2-7; 7 positions agree with TRBD2. With 3 bases clipped from V and 0 bases from J, the junction kept 3 bases outside the gene matches. This CDR3 has 14 amino acids. From germline, CDR1 is SGHRS and CDR2 YFSETQ. The CDR3 loop is CASSSSGNSYEQYF. The CDR3 DNA reads TGCGCCAGCAGCTCGAGCGGGAACTCCTACGAGCAGTACTTC. Together with reference TRBV5-1 and TRBJ2-7, the CDR3 gives the full variable domain: KAGVTQTPRYLIKTRGQQVTLSCSPISGHRSVSWYQQTPGQGLQFLFEYFSETQRNKGNFPGRFSGRQFSNSRSEMNVSTLELGDSALYLCASSSSGNSYEQYFGPGTRLTVT.

The chain recombines TRBV7-2 with TRBJ2-3; 10 nucleotides match TRBD2. The CDR3 loop spans 15 amino acids. Unmatched junction bases numbered 8, after V lost 5 bases and J lost 6 bases. Germline CDR1 and CDR2: SGHTA and FQGNSA. CDR3 in amino acids: CASSTSPGLADTQYF. CDR3 in DNA: TGTGCCAGCAGCACATCGCCGGGACTAGCGGATACGCAGTATTTT.

This chain connects TRBV28 to TRBJ2-7; D is unclear. The CDR3 contains 12 residues. Trimming took off 3 bases at V and 3 bases at J, with 6 bases between the two ends. The germline V gene has CDR1 MDHEN and CDR2 SYDVKM. CDR3 region: CASSFGIYEQYF. For the CDR3, the DNA is TGTGCCAGCAGTTTTGGGATCTACGAGCAGTACTTC.

The chain combines TRBV28 with TRBJ1-2; 8 bases agree with TRBD1. This CDR3 comprises 15 residues. J was trimmed by 7 bases and V by 8 bases; bases with no gene match: 15. CDR1 and CDR2 (germline): MDHEN, SYDVKM. CDR3 sequence reads: CASLGAQGAVSGYTF. The CDR3 DNA is TGTGCCAGCCTGGGAGCCCAGGGGGCAGTGAGTGGCTACACCTTC.

This clone was seen just once. The V and J genes are TRBV5-7 and TRBJ2-7, with 10 bases that match TRBD1. TRBV5-7 is an ORF, and what it does is uncertain. Trimming cost V 4 bases and J 1 base; bases outside gene matches: 5. This CDR3 spans 15 amino acids. The CDR3 sequence: CASSTPGQGSYEQYF. The CDR3 DNA is TGTGCCAGCAGCACCCCGGGACAGGGGTCCTACGAGCAGTACTTC.

This chain uses TRBV2 with TRBJ1-3; weak D call: TRBD1 (5 bases). V dropped 5 bases and J dropped 0 bases, with 17 bases sitting between them. From germline, CDR1 is SNHLY and CDR2 FYNNEI. The CDR3 contains 17 residues. In nucleotides, the CDR3 is TGTGCCAGCAGTCCTGGGAAAGACAGATTCTCTGGAAACACCATATATTTT. Residues: CASSPGKDRFSGNTIYF.

The chain uses TRBV5-4 and TRBJ2-6; no reliable D call. V was cut by 0 bases and J by 0 bases, with 7 bases left in between. The CDR3 sequence is 16 residues long. Looked up from germline, CDR1 is SGHNT and CDR2 is YYREEE (reference sequence). The CDR3 region is CASSLDGSSGANVLTF. The CDR3 DNA follows: TGTGCCAGCAGCTTGGACGGTAGCTCTGGGGCCAACGTCCTGACTTTC.

The chain is built from TRBV30 and TRBJ1-5; D gene ambiguous. Germline lookup yields CDR1 GTSNPN and CDR2 SVGIG (reference sequence). This CDR3 contains 13 residues. Trimming removed 1 base at V and 8 bases at J, with 12 bases between. Here the CDR3 reads CAWSGVVKEPQHF. For the CDR3, the DNA is TGTGCCTGGAGTGGGGTGGTCAAGGAGCCCCAGCATTTT.

V gene TRBV19 combines with J gene TRBJ2-3; TRBD2 aligns across 11 bases. The trim removed 0 bases at V and 4 bases at J, leaving 9 bases unmatched. The CDR3 loop spans 18 amino acids. From germline, CDR1 is LNHDA and CDR2 SQIVND (reference sequence). CDR3 nucleotides: TGTGCCAGTAGTATAGATCCCCCGGGACTAGCGGTTCCAGATACGCAGTATTTT. Translating gives CASSIDPPGLAVPDTQYF.